The clone carrying this T cell receptor beta chain was observed many times. Its target is not known. This CDR3 comprises 14 residues. With V trimmed by 4 bases and J by 3 bases, 3 bases remained unmatched. CDR1 is SGHTA and CDR2 is FQGTGA in the germline V gene. Uncontrolled infection, other autoimmune disease, pregnancy and lactation each barred patients from inclusion. The PBMCs were sourced from fresh peripheral blood (10 ml). RNA transcripts gave rise to amplified TCR beta CDR3 regions. During a first-round RT-PCR of the TCR CDR3, the HTBI primer set was used. TCRdb re-derived calls from the multiplex PCR reads in MiXCR, one entry per CDR3 protein. The repertoire includes roughly 720,000 distinct CDR3 sequences, 17% of them detected once, and roughly a sixth sits in the top ten. The data originate from a study of T cells in Graves' hyperthyroidism and ophthalmopathy. Regarding the study as a whole: The majority of expanded thyroid clonotypes above 0.001 also appeared in blood. Ophthalmopathy cases were set apart from stable hyperthyroidism by a 13 V-J model.

This TCR came from a man aged 50-59 years with Graves' hyperthyroidism. Source material: blood. The chain joins TRBV7-3 to TRBJ2-5; 9 bases are shared with TRBD1. DNA for the CDR3: TGTGCCAGCAGCTCTGGGACAGGGAAAGAGACCCAGTACTTC. Translation: CASSSGTGKETQYF.